This entry features one TCR beta chain sequence. Its antigen is unidentified. The sample originates from a study of T cells in Graves' hyperthyroidism and ophthalmopathy. Study-wide results and limits: In blood, most of the thyroid clonotypes expanded above 0.001 were also present.

There were TCR beta CDR3 regions amplified from RNA transcripts. First-round RT-PCR with HTBI primers amplified the TCR CDR3 region. TCRdb used MiXCR to reprocess the multiplex PCR reads, holding one entry per CDR3 protein. Among 550,000 to 800,000 distinct CDR3 sequences listed, around a sixth were seen once. J gave up 1 base and V 4 bases, and 8 bases lay outside the gene matches. Germline V gene lookup returns CDR1 SGDLS and CDR2 YYNGEE. This CDR3 spans 17 amino acids. Stable hyperthyroidism: no ophthalmopathy progression over 18 months of follow-up. The PBMCs were sourced from fresh peripheral blood (around 10 ml).

What was sequenced was blood. The TCR was taken from a man aged 50 or older with Graves' hyperthyroidism. This chain uses TRBV9 with TRBJ1-2; TRBD1 aligns across 12 bases. The CDR3, as DNA: TGTGCCAGCAGCCCCCGGGACAGGGGGCTCAGTAACTATGGCTACACCTTC. Translated, it gives CASSPRDRGLSNYGYTF.